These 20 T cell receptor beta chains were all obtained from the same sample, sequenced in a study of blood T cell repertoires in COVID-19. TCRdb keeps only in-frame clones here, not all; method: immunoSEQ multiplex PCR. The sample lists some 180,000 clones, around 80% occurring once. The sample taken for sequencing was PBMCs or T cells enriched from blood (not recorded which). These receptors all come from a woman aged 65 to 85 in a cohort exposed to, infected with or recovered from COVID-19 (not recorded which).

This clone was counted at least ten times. CDR3 nucleotide sequence: TGTGCCAGCAGTGAAGTTTTGGGTAGCAGCAATCAGCCCCAGCATTTT. Protein sequence: CASSEVLGSSNQPQHF. This sequence joins TRBV2 and TRBJ1-5; D gene ambiguous. Germline V gene lookup returns CDR1 SNHLY and CDR2 FYNNEI. The CDR3 extends over 16 amino acids. Trimming cost V 1 base and J 1 base, with 11 bases left between them.

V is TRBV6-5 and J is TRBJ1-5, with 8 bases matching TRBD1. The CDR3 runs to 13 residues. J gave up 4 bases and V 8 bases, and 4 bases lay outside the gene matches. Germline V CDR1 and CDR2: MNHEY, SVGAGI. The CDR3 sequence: CASAGGRNQPQHF. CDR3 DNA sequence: TGTGCCAGCGCAGGGGGCCGTAATCAGCCCCAGCATTTT.

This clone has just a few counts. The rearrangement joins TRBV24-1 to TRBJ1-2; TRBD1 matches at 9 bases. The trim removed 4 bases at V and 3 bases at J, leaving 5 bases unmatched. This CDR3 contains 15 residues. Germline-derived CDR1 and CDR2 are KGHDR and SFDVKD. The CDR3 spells CATSEPGQGDYGYTF. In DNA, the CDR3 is TGTGCCACCAGTGAACCGGGACAGGGAGACTATGGCTACACCTTC.

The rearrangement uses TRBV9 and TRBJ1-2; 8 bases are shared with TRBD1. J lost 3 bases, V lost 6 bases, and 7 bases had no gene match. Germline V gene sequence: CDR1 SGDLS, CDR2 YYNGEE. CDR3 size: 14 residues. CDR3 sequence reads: CASTKIQGDYGYTF. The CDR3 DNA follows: TGTGCCAGCACCAAAATACAGGGGGACTATGGCTACACCTTC.

This chain's CDR3 is CASSAGPGLAGYTGELFF. The CDR3, as DNA: TGTGCCAGCAGCGCAGGTCCGGGGCTAGCGGGATACACCGGGGAGCTGTTTTTT. The chain has TRBV9 and TRBJ2-2; 9 bases fit TRBD2. This CDR3 spans 18 amino acids. The junction had 12 bases not matched to a gene; V was cut back by 3 bases and J by 3 bases. The germline V gene encodes CDR1 SGDLS and CDR2 YYNGEE.

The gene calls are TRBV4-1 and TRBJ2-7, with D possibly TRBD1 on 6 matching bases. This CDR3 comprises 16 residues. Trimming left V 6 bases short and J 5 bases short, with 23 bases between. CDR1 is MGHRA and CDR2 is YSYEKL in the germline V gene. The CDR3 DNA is TGCGCCAGCAGTCGAGGGTTGGGCGCAGGGGCCAACGAGCAGTACTTC. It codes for CASSRGLGAGANEQYF.

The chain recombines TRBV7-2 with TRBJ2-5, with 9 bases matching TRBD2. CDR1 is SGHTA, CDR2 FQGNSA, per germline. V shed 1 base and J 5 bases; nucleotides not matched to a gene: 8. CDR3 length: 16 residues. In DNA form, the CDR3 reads TGTGCCAGCAGCTTAGTTGCGGGAGGGGGAGGTGAGACCCAGTACTTC. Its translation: CASSLVAGGGGETQYF.

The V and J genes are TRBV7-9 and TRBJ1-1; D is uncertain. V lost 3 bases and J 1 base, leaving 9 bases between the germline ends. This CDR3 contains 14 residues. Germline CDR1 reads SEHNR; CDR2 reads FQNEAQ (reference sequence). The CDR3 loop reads CASSFAQSNTEAFF. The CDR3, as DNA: TGTGCCAGCAGCTTCGCCCAGTCGAACACTGAAGCTTTCTTT.

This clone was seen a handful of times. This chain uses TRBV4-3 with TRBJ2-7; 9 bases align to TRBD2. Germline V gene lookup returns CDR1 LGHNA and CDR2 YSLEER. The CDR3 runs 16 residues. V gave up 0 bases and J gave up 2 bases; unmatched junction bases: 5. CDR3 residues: CASSQEWGGRAYEQYF. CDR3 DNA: TGCGCCAGCAGCCAAGAATGGGGCGGGAGGGCCTACGAGCAGTACTTC.

The CDR3 DNA reads TGTGCCAGCATCCGGACAGCTAACCTCCCTTCACCCCTCCACTTT. It translates to CASIRTANLPSPLHF. The chain uses TRBV6-5 and TRBJ1-6; weak D call: TRBD1 (6 bases). The V gene's germline CDR1 is MNHEY and CDR2 SVGAGI. Trimming pared 7 bases from V and 9 bases from J, leaving 19 bases between. This CDR3 has 15 amino acids.

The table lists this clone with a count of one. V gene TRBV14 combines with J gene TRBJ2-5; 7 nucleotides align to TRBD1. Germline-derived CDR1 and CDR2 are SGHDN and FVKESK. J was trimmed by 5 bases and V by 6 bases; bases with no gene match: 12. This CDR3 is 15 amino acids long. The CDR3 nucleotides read TGTGCCAGCAGTTTGAGTAAACAGGGGCGGGAGACCCAGTACTTC. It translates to CASSLSKQGRETQYF.

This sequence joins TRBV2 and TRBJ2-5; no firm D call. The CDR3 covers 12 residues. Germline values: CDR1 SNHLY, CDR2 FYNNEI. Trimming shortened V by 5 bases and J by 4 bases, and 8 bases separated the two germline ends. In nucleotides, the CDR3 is TGTGCCAGCAGTATGGAGCGAGAGACCCAGTACTTC. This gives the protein CASSMERETQYF.

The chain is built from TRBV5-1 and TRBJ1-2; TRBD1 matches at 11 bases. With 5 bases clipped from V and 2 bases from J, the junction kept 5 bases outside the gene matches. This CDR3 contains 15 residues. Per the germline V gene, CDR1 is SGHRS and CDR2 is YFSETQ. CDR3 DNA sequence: TGCGCCAGCAGTTCCGGGACAGGGGGGAACTATGGCTACACCTTC. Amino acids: CASSSGTGGNYGYTF.

The CDR3 is CASSPTEYSGNTIYF. The CDR3 DNA follows: TGTGCCAGCTCACCGACAGAGTACTCTGGAAACACCATATATTTT. The J gene is TRBJ1-3, the V gene TRBV18, with D possibly being TRBD1 (5 bases). In germline, CDR1 is KGHSH, CDR2 LQKENI. V lost 3 bases and J 0 bases, leaving 9 bases between the germline ends. The CDR3 loop spans 15 amino acids.

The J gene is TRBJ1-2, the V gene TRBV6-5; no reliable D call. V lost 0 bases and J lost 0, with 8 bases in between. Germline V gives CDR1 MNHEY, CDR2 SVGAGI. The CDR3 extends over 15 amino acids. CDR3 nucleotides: TGTGCCAGCAGTTACTCCTTCGGGTCTAACTATGGCTACACCTTC. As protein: CASSYSFGSNYGYTF.

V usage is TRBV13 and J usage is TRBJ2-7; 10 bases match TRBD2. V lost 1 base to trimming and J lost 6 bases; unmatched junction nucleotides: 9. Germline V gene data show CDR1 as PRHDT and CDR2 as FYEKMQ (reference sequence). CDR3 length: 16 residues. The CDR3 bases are TGTGCCAGCAGCTTAGCCACAGGCCTAGCGGGAGTCGAGCAGTACTTC. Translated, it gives CASSLATGLAGVEQYF.

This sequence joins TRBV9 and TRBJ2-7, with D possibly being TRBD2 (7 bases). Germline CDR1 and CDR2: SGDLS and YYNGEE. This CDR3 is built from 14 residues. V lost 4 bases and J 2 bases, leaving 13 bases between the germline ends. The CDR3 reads CASSPLGGPYEQYF. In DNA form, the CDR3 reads TGTGCCAGCAGCCCACTCGGGGGGCCCTACGAGCAGTACTTC.

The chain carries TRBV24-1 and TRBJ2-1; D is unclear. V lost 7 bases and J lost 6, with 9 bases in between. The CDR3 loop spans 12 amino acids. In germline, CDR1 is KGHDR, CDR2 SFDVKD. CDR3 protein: CATSDSPNEQFF. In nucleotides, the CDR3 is TGTGCCACCAGCGATAGCCCCAATGAGCAGTTCTTC.

This chain's CDR3 is CSVGTGAFSGNTIYF. CDR3 coding DNA: TGCAGCGTCGGGACAGGGGCCTTCTCTGGAAACACCATATATTTT. This chain connects TRBV29-1 to TRBJ1-3; TRBD1 aligns across 10 bases. CDR3 length: 15 amino acids. J lost 0 bases, V lost 6 bases, and 5 bases had no gene match. Germline V CDR1 and CDR2: SQVTM, ANQGSEA.

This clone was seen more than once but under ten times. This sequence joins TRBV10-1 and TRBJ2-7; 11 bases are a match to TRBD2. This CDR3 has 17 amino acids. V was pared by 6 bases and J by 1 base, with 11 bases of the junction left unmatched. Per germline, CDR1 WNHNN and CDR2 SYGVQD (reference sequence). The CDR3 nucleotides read TGCGCCAGCAGGGGACGGCTAGCGGGAGGCATGTCCTACGAGCAGTACTTC. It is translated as CASRGRLAGGMSYEQYF.